This T cell receptor beta chain is drawn from a study of shared clonotypes between healthy human individuals. General study findings and limits: Larger estimated richness was generally seen in naive subsets than in memory subsets.

About this clone: Its antigen is as yet unknown.

Assay runs were performed at deep level. The genomic DNA of each subset was split evenly across several immunoSEQ plates. Study processing details: ImmunoSEQ only sent back junction sequences with no quality scores, so filtering was done differently. Sequencing used immunoSEQ multiplex PCR; TCRdb keeps in-frame clones, though not all of them. V and J calls and clone size are those listed in that table; D and trimming were worked out from the DNA. Among a few million clones listed, around 95% were seen once. Sequencing input: naive CD4+ T cells sorted from blood. The sample's subset: CD45RA+ positively selected. The TCR was taken from a man between 18 and 35 years old in good health.

CDR3 sequence reads: CASSPRQGGIAGELFF. DNA for the CDR3: TGTGCCAGCTCACCACGGCAAGGGGGTATCGCCGGGGAGCTGTTTTTT. The rearrangement joins TRBV18 to TRBJ2-2; TRBD1 might be the D (6 bases). V was trimmed by 1 base and J by 6 bases, leaving 15 bases between them. Looked up from germline, CDR1 is KGHSH and CDR2 is LQKENI. The CDR3 length is 16 residues.